The rows below give T cell receptor beta chains drawn from one sample of a study of shared clonotypes between healthy human individuals. Here immunoSEQ multiplex PCR was the method, and the copy in TCRdb shows in-frame clones only, minus some. The sample has 2 million to 2.5 million clones; 85% to 95% are singletons. Input material: naive CD4+ T cells from PBMCs. The receptors were sampled from a young man in good health. Some clones in this sample may be carry-over from other donors' samples. CDR3s include the opening cysteine and the closing phenylalanine or tryptophan. Each record gives: D gene, V gene, J gene, clone size, CDR3 protein, CDR3 DNA. A D gene is named only where the DNA matches it firmly. The size of a clone is reported for some rows only, either as once, few or many, or as a class for expanded clones.

D: NA; V: TRBV5-1; J: TRBJ2-1; size: NA; CDR3: CASSLVSGVLAYNEQFF; DNA: TGCGCCAGCAGCTTGGTTAGCGGAGTTCTCGCCTACAATGAGCAGTTCTTC
D: NA; V: TRBV7-3; J: TRBJ2-5; size: NA; CDR3: CASSLRQQETQYF; DNA: TGTGCCAGCAGCTTAAGACAGCAAGAGACCCAGTACTTC
D: NA; V: TRBV11-3; J: TRBJ2-2; size: NA; CDR3: CASSPGLQNTGELFF; DNA: TGTGCCAGCAGCCCAGGACTCCAGAACACCGGGGAGCTGTTTTTT
D: TRBD2; V: TRBV29-1; J: TRBJ2-1; size: few; CDR3: CSVAGREGRDEQFF; DNA: TGCAGCGTTGCTGGGCGGGAGGGCCGAGATGAGCAGTTCTTC
D: TRBD1; V: TRBV5-1; J: TRBJ1-2; size: NA; CDR3: CASSLGGGTGRGHNYGYTF; DNA: TGCGCCAGCAGCTTAGGCGGAGGGACAGGGCGCGGCCATAACTATGGCTACACCTTC
D: TRBD2; V: TRBV7-9; J: TRBJ2-7; size: NA; CDR3: CASSSIGAGVWYEQYF; DNA: TGTGCCAGCAGCTCGATTGGAGCGGGAGTGTGGTACGAGCAGTACTTC
D: TRBD2; V: TRBV10-2; J: TRBJ2-2; size: NA; CDR3: CASTLPGLAGDTGELFF; DNA: TGCGCCAGCACCCTACCCGGGCTAGCGGGAGACACCGGGGAGCTGTTTTTT
D: NA; V: TRBV11-2; J: TRBJ2-3; size: NA; CDR3: CASSLGVQRGTDTQYF; DNA: TGTGCCAGCAGCTTAGGTGTCCAGCGGGGCACAGATACGCAGTATTTT
D: NA; V: TRBV30; J: TRBJ1-4; size: NA; CDR3: CASSALQRGEKLFF; DNA: TGTGCCTCCTCGGCACTCCAGCGAGGTGAAAAACTGTTTTTT
D: NA; V: TRBV28; J: TRBJ2-7; size: NA; CDR3: CASRPPGVTYEQYF; DNA: TGTGCCAGCAGACCCCCAGGGGTAACCTACGAGCAGTACTTC
D: TRBD2; V: TRBV7-9; J: TRBJ2-7; size: NA; CDR3: CASSPPPGGRAGGYEQYF; DNA: TGTGCCAGCAGCCCCCCTCCTGGTGGGAGGGCCGGGGGCTACGAGCAGTACTTC
D: TRBD1; V: TRBV19; J: TRBJ2-7; size: NA; CDR3: CASSMGQGRSYEQYF; DNA: TGTGCCAGTAGTATGGGACAGGGGCGCTCCTACGAGCAGTACTTC
D: NA; V: TRBV11-3; J: TRBJ1-5; size: NA; CDR3: CASSRRQHTNQPQHF; DNA: TGTGCCAGCAGCCGACGACAGCATACTAATCAGCCCCAGCATTTT
D: TRBD1; V: TRBV5-1; J: TRBJ1-4; size: NA; CDR3: CASSIGQGWSEKLFF; DNA: TGCGCCAGCAGCATCGGACAGGGATGGAGTGAAAAACTGTTTTTT
D: TRBD2; V: TRBV4-1; J: TRBJ2-1; size: NA; CDR3: CASSPYGLAGLSYNEQFF; DNA: TGCGCCAGCAGCCCCTACGGACTAGCGGGATTGTCCTACAATGAGCAGTTCTTC
D: NA; V: TRBV28; J: TRBJ2-7; size: NA; CDR3: CASRSGGSSYEQYF; DNA: TGTGCCAGCAGATCTGGGGGGAGCTCCTACGAGCAGTACTTC
D: TRBD2; V: TRBV6-1; J: TRBJ2-1; size: NA; CDR3: CASSDRVAGVVNEQFF; DNA: TGTGCCAGCAGTGATCGGGTAGCGGGAGTGGTGAATGAGCAGTTCTTC
D: NA; V: TRBV18; J: TRBJ2-4; size: NA; CDR3: CASSPPGRQAAKNIQYF; DNA: TGTGCCAGCTCACCACCGGGCAGGCAGGCGGCCAAAAACATTCAGTACTTC